Following are 14 T cell receptor beta chains from one sample sequenced in a study of shared clonotypes between healthy human individuals. Assay used: immunoSEQ multiplex PCR; TCRdb lists only in-frame clones, some missing. The table shows around 700,000 clones, with approximately 74% occurring only once. The specimen was memory CD4+ T cells sorted from blood. The subset: CD45RA-negative fraction. These receptors all stem from a woman in her twenties or thirties in good health.

The CDR3 sequence: CASSTGDILNTEAFF. CDR3 bases: TGCGCCAGCAGCACGGGGGACATATTGAACACTGAAGCTTTCTTT. This sequence joins TRBV5-1 and TRBJ1-1, with D tentatively TRBD1 (6 bases). The V end was cut by 4 bases, the J end by 0 bases, with 13 bases between. CDR1 SGHRS and CDR2 YFSETQ come from the germline V gene. This CDR3 spans 15 amino acids.

This clone was observed at least ten times. The chain links TRBV6-5 to TRBJ1-2; D is undetermined. The CDR3 loop spans 13 amino acids. Germline CDR1 and CDR2: MNHEY and SVGAGI. The V gene lost 5 bases and the J gene lost 7 bases, with 14 bases spanning the gap. The CDR3 reads CASSPGQRGGYTF. The CDR3 nucleotides are TGTGCCAGCAGTCCCGGCCAGCGGGGTGGCTACACCTTC.

The chain couples TRBV6-6 to TRBJ1-1; 9 nucleotides line up with TRBD1. Germline trimming cut 4 bases from V and 4 bases from J; bases unmatched to any gene: 1. Germline CDR1 and CDR2: MNHNY and SVGAGI (reference sequence). The CDR3 contains 13 residues. The CDR3 DNA sequence: TGTGCCAGCAGTTCGGGACAGGGCACTGAAGCTTTCTTT. Its translation: CASSSGQGTEAFF.

This clone has only a few counts. V and J are TRBV28 and TRBJ1-3; D unclear. The CDR3 has 15 amino acids. Trimming shortened V by 3 bases and J by 0 bases, and 9 bases separated the two germline ends. Germline CDR1 reads MDHEN; CDR2 reads SYDVKM. CDR3 sequence: CASSFRPSSGNTIYF. CDR3 coding DNA: TGTGCCAGCAGTTTTAGGCCGAGCTCTGGAAACACCATATATTTT. The entire variable domain, with the rest obtained from reference TRBV28 and TRBJ1-3, is as follows: DVKVTQSSRYLVKRTGEKVFLECVQDMDHENMFWYRQDPGLGLRLIYFSYDVKMKEKGDIPEGYSVSREKKERFSLILESASTNQTSMYLCASSFRPSSGNTIYFGEGSWLTVV.

The chain employs TRBV9 and TRBJ2-3, with 7 bases identical to TRBD2. J lost 4 bases, V lost 0 bases, and 14 bases had no gene match. The CDR3 runs 18 residues. The germline V gene encodes CDR1 SGDLS and CDR2 YYNGEE. The CDR3 spells CASSVGPLLAGKPDTQYF. The DNA of the CDR3 is TGTGCCAGCAGCGTAGGGCCCCTATTAGCGGGTAAGCCAGATACGCAGTATTTT.

About this clone itself: One end of the junction does not line up with germline, which may come from a read error. The chain combines TRBV28 with TRBJ1-3; a possible D gene is TRBD1 (5 bases). This CDR3 spans 12 amino acids. Germline V gene sequence: CDR1 MDHEN, CDR2 SYDVKM. The CDR3 here is CASSSLQRDGHF. The CDR3 DNA sequence: TGTGCCAGCAGTTCGTTACAACGGGACGGACATTTT.

J is TRBJ2-1 and V is TRBV5-1, with 12 bases matching TRBD2. There are 18 residues in the CDR3. Germline CDR1 SGHRS, CDR2 YFSETQ. Trimming at V came to 2 bases and at J to 8 bases, leaving 14 bases not matched to a gene. The CDR3 reads CASSFDPPTSGRRDEQFF. The DNA for the CDR3 is TGCGCCAGCAGCTTTGATCCCCCTACTAGCGGGAGGCGGGATGAGCAGTTCTTC. Based on the CDR3 plus reference TRBV5-1 and TRBJ2-1, the full variable domain is KAGVTQTPRYLIKTRGQQVTLSCSPISGHRSVSWYQQTPGQGLQFLFEYFSETQRNKGNFPGRFSGRQFSNSRSEMNVSTLELGDSALYLCASSFDPPTSGRRDEQFFGPGTRLTVL.

On this clone: The same CDR3 also results from other DNA sequences found in this sample. The chain combines TRBV10-3 with TRBJ1-4; D uncertain. Germline V CDR1 and CDR2: ENHRY, SYGVKD. With 4 bases removed from V and 0 bases from J, the gap between germline ends came to 3 bases. This CDR3 has 13 residues. The CDR3 nucleotides are TGTGCCATCAGTGCTGCAACTAATGAAAAACTGTTTTTT. As protein: CAISAATNEKLFF.

This clone has only one observation. The chain is built from TRBV7-2 and TRBJ2-5; D remains ambiguous. The V gene's germline CDR1 is SGHTA and CDR2 FQGNSA. Trimming removed 1 base from V and 2 bases from J, with 11 bases in between. The CDR3 has 15 residues. CDR3 sequence (DNA): TGTGCCAGCAGCTTAGTGTCCTTGCTACAAGAGACCCAGTACTTC. This sequence encodes CASSLVSLLQETQYF.

This rearrangement joins TRBV2 to TRBJ2-7; possible D gene TRBD2, 6 bases. CDR1 and CDR2 (germline): SNHLY, FYNNEI. The V and J ends lost 6 bases and 0 bases respectively, with 15 bases between them. The CDR3 sequence is 15 residues long. The CDR3 coding sequence is TGTGCCAGCAGGGCCCAAGCGGGCAACTCCTACGAGCAGTACTTC. It translates to CASRAQAGNSYEQYF.

The V gene is TRBV5-8, the J gene TRBJ2-3; D unclear. Trimming left V 2 bases short and J 2 bases short, with 9 bases between. The CDR3 is 14 amino acids. Germline CDR1 is SGHTS and CDR2 is YDEGEE. In DNA form, the CDR3 reads TGTGCCAGCAGCTTATACCAAAACACAGATACGCAGTATTTT. Its translation is CASSLYQNTDTQYF. Based on the CDR3 plus reference TRBV5-8 and TRBJ2-3, the full variable domain is EAGVTQSPTHLIKTRGQQATLRCSPISGHTSVYWYQQALGLGLQFLLWYDEGEERNRGNFPPRFSGRQFPNYSSELNVNALELEDSALYLCASSLYQNTDTQYFGPGTRLTVL.

This clone appeared many times. The rearrangement joins TRBV6-1 to TRBJ1-1; weak D call: TRBD1 (6 bases). The germline CDR1 and CDR2 sequences are MNHNS and SASEGT. The V end was cut by 6 bases, the J end by 1 base, with 9 bases between. The CDR3 spans 13 residues. As DNA, the CDR3 is TGTGCCAGCAGCCAGACAGGGAACACTGAAGCTTTCTTT. It is translated as CASSQTGNTEAFF.

The CDR3 bases are TGTGCCAGCAGCCCGGGGGGACTAGCGGGAGAGACCCAGTACTTC. Protein product: CASSPGGLAGETQYF. The chain joins TRBV5-5 to TRBJ2-5; 12 bases match TRBD2. This CDR3 spans 15 amino acids. Germline values: CDR1 SGHKS, CDR2 YYEKEE (reference sequence). V was clipped by 4 bases and J by 4 bases; unmatched bases: 5.

V and J are TRBV5-1 and TRBJ2-7; TRBD2 aligns across 9 bases. CDR3 size: 13 residues. CDR1 SGHRS and CDR2 YFSETQ come from the germline V gene. V was pared by 6 bases and J by 3 bases, with 4 bases of the junction left unmatched. The CDR3 DNA reads as TGCGCCAGCAAGGCACTAGCGGGCTACGAGCAGTACTTC. Its translation is CASKALAGYEQYF.